These 14 T cell receptor beta chains originate from one sample sequenced in a study of T cell changes during pregnancy in multiple sclerosis. Profiled with immunoSEQ multiplex PCR; TCRdb holds only in-frame clones, not every one. The sample contains around 100,000 clones, almost 95% of which appear only once. Sequenced material: peripheral blood, taken before pregnancy. The receptors come from a female donor with multiple sclerosis, enrolled in a pregnancy study.

V gene TRBV5-6 combines with J gene TRBJ1-5; 11 nucleotides line up with TRBD1. The CDR3 totals 15 residues. CDR1 is SGHDT and CDR2 is YYEEEE in the germline V gene. V was clipped by 0 bases and J by 5 bases; unmatched bases: 1. CDR3 in amino acids: CASSLGGQGDQPQHF. The CDR3 DNA sequence: TGTGCCAGCAGCTTGGGGGGACAGGGGGATCAGCCCCAGCATTTT.

The chain is built from TRBV7-6 and TRBJ2-3, with 12 bases lining up with TRBD2. Germline V CDR1 and CDR2: SGHVS, FNYEAQ. This CDR3 is 19 amino acids long. V shed 5 bases and J 4 bases; nucleotides not matched to a gene: 16. The CDR3 reads CASSPAASGRAWGADTQYF. CDR3 DNA sequence: TGTGCCAGCAGCCCGGCGGCTAGCGGGAGGGCCTGGGGCGCAGATACGCAGTATTTT.

This clone appeared a single time. The chain employs TRBV4-1 and TRBJ2-1; weak D call: TRBD2 (5 bases). Between the trimmed V and J ends, which lost 1 base and 7 bases, there was a span of 14 bases. The germline gives CDR1 MGHRA, CDR2 YSYEKL. This CDR3 comprises 15 residues. The CDR3 bases are TGCGCCAGCAGCCAAGCGGGTAGCCCGGGGAATGAGCAGTTCTTC. It is translated as CASSQAGSPGNEQFF.

This chain uses TRBV9 with TRBJ1-5; the match to TRBD1 covers 9 bases. J lost 4 bases, V lost 0 bases, and 2 bases had no gene match. The CDR3 covers 15 residues. CDR1 SGDLS and CDR2 YYNGEE come from the germline V gene. CDR3: CASSVEGTGNQPQHF. In nucleotides, the CDR3 is TGTGCCAGCAGCGTAGAAGGGACAGGGAATCAGCCCCAGCATTTT. Drawing the rest from reference TRBV9 and TRBJ1-5, the complete variable domain is DSGVTQTPKHLITATGQRVTLRCSPRSGDLSVYWYQQSLDQGLQFLIQYYNGEERAKGNILERFSAQQFPDLHSELNLSSLELGDSALYFCASSVEGTGNQPQHFGDGTRLSIL.

The CDR3: CASSAREGGVYNEQFF. For the CDR3, the DNA is TGTGCCAGCAGCGCTCGGGAGGGCGGAGTATACAATGAGCAGTTCTTC. The chain uses TRBV9 and TRBJ2-1; 8 bases map to TRBD2. J was trimmed by 4 bases and V by 3 bases; bases with no gene match: 9. Germline V lookup: CDR1 SGDLS, CDR2 YYNGEE. The CDR3 covers 16 residues. The full variable domain, with the rest looked up from reference TRBV9 and TRBJ2-1, is DSGVTQTPKHLITATGQRVTLRCSPRSGDLSVYWYQQSLDQGLQFLIQYYNGEERAKGNILERFSAQQFPDLHSELNLSSLELGDSALYFCASSAREGGVYNEQFFGPGTRLTVL.

This chain joins TRBV6-1 and TRBJ2-7; tentative D call: TRBD2 (5 bases). The germline V gene has CDR1 MNHNS and CDR2 SASEGT. There are 14 residues in the CDR3. The V gene lost 7 bases and the J gene lost 2 bases, with 15 bases spanning the gap. CDR3 in DNA: TGTGCCAGCACCCGAGGGCCCTTGACCTACGAGCAGTACTTC. Amino acids: CASTRGPLTYEQYF.

The chain combines TRBV10-1 with TRBJ2-1; 10 nucleotides align to TRBD2. The germline V gene has CDR1 WNHNN and CDR2 SYGVQD (reference sequence). V was pared by 4 bases and J by 8 bases, with 5 bases of the junction left unmatched. CDR3 length equals 14 residues. CDR3 DNA: TGCGCCAGCAGTGGAACTAGCGGGATGTATGAGCAGTTCTTC. Protein: CASSGTSGMYEQFF.

The chain combines TRBV29-1 with TRBJ2-7, with D uncertain. The CDR3 extends over 11 amino acids. CDR1 is SQVTM, CDR2 ANQGSEA, per germline. Trimming pared 0 bases from V and 10 bases from J, leaving 10 bases between. DNA of the CDR3: TGCAGCGTTGAAGATAGCACGGATCAGTACTTC. Encoded protein: CSVEDSTDQYF.

This chain links TRBV5-1 with TRBJ2-5; tentatively, D is TRBD1 (5 bases). Trimming left V 0 bases short and J 1 base short, with 7 bases between. The CDR3 spans 14 residues. The germline gives CDR1 SGHRS, CDR2 YFSETQ. For the CDR3, the DNA is TGCGCCAGCAGCTTGGTAACAGGCCAAGAGACCCAGTACTTC. Its protein is CASSLVTGQETQYF.

This chain links TRBV28 with TRBJ2-7; 7 bases match TRBD1. The germline gives CDR1 MDHEN, CDR2 SYDVKM. V lost 4 bases to trimming and J lost 0 bases; unmatched junction nucleotides: 9. This CDR3 has 16 residues. The CDR3: CASSSPRQGRSYEQYF. DNA of the CDR3: TGTGCCAGCAGTTCTCCCCGACAGGGCCGCTCCTACGAGCAGTACTTC. Full variable domain (remainder filled in from reference TRBV28 and TRBJ2-7): DVKVTQSSRYLVKRTGEKVFLECVQDMDHENMFWYRQDPGLGLRLIYFSYDVKMKEKGDIPEGYSVSREKKERFSLILESASTNQTSMYLCASSSPRQGRSYEQYFGPGTRLTVT.

The chain carries TRBV5-1 and TRBJ1-4; D is undetermined. Per the germline V gene, CDR1 is SGHRS and CDR2 is YFSETQ. The ends were cut back, 4 bases at V and 7 bases at J, with 17 bases in the middle. The length of the CDR3 is 15 residues. The CDR3 DNA is TGCGCCAGCAGCGCCCCAGGTCAGGAGGGTGAAAAACTGTTTTTT. This codes for CASSAPGQEGEKLFF.

J is TRBJ2-1 and V is TRBV2; 9 positions match TRBD1. CDR1 and CDR2 from the germline V gene are SNHLY and FYNNEI. This CDR3 is built from 15 residues. V shed 7 bases, J shed 6 bases, and the junction held 10 bases outside the gene matches. The CDR3: CASKLLGTGTNEQFF. The CDR3 DNA sequence: TGTGCCAGCAAGTTACTAGGGACAGGGACCAATGAGCAGTTCTTC.

The chain has TRBV7-9 and TRBJ1-2; 10 nucleotides line up with TRBD1. CDR3 length equals 15 residues. V shed 0 bases, J shed 8 bases, and the junction held 6 bases outside the gene matches. Germline CDR1 and CDR2: SEHNR and FQNEAQ (reference sequence). CDR3 residues: CASSLAGDRGGGYTF. The CDR3 DNA is TGTGCCAGCAGCTTAGCGGGGGACAGGGGAGGCGGCTACACCTTC. Full variable domain (missing parts from reference TRBV7-9 and TRBJ1-2): DTGVSQNPRHKITKRGQNVTFRCDPISEHNRLYWYRQTLGQGPEFLTYFQNEAQLEKSRLLSDRFSAERPKGSFSTLEIQRTEQGDSAMYLCASSLAGDRGGGYTFGSGTRLTVV.

The chain employs TRBV10-3 and TRBJ1-1, with a tentative D call TRBD1 (6 bases). V lost 8 bases, J lost 2 bases, and 15 bases lay in between. Germline V gene data show CDR1 as ENHRY and CDR2 as SYGVKD. CDR3 length: 14 residues. DNA of the CDR3: TGTGCCATCGCTACCGGGACAAAAAACACTGAAGCTTTCTTT. Protein sequence: CAIATGTKNTEAFF.